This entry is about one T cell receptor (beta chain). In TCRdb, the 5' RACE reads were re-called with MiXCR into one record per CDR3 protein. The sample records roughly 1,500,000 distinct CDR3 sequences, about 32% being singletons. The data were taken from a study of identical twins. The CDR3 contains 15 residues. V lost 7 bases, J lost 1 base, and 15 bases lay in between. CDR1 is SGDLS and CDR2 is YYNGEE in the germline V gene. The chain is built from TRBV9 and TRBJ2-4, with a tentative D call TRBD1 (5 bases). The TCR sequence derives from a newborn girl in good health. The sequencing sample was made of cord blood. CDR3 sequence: CASSPQGQAKNIQYF. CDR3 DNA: TGTGCCAGCTCTCCCCAGGGCCAGGCCAAAAACATTCAGTACTTC.